A single sample is the source of the 3 T cell receptor beta chains below, sequenced in a study of CD8 T cells in Susac syndrome. When the RNA was reverse transcribed, random hexamers were used with an input of about 0.5 to 1 ug. TCRdb redid the calling of the immunoSEQ multiplex PCR reads with MiXCR, one entry per CDR3 protein. The table records around 280,000 distinct CDR3 sequences, approximately 84% of them present only once. Sequenced input: CD8+ T cells from PBMCs. All receptors come from a human donor with multiple sclerosis.

The chain links TRBV20-1 to TRBJ2-7; the match to TRBD2 covers 7 bases. The J segment lost 4 bases and the V segment lost 0 bases, leaving 9 bases of the junction unmatched. This CDR3 comprises 15 residues. Germline CDR1 and CDR2: DFQATT and SNEGSKA (reference sequence). CDR3 loop: CSARDPGRETYEQYF. The CDR3 region has the DNA TGCAGTGCTAGAGATCCGGGGCGGGAGACGTACGAGCAGTACTTC.

This chain joins TRBV11-2 and TRBJ2-5, with 8 bases that match TRBD2. CDR1 SGHAT and CDR2 FQNNGV come from the germline V gene. This CDR3 has 16 residues. Germline trimming cut 0 bases from V and 1 base from J; bases unmatched to any gene: 4. CDR3 coding DNA: TGTGCCAGCAGCTTAGAGTACGGGGGGGCCCAAGAGACCCAGTACTTC. Translation gives CASSLEYGGAQETQYF.

CDR3 loop: CASSLNKLPVKGYTF. The CDR3 DNA sequence: TGTGCCAGCAGCTTAAATAAGTTGCCAGTTAAAGGCTACACCTTC. V usage is TRBV7-9 and J usage is TRBJ1-2; D unclear. The germline V gene has CDR1 SEHNR and CDR2 FQNEAQ (reference sequence). The CDR3 consists of 15 residues. The germline V and J ends were trimmed by 2 bases and 8 bases, with 18 bases remaining between them.